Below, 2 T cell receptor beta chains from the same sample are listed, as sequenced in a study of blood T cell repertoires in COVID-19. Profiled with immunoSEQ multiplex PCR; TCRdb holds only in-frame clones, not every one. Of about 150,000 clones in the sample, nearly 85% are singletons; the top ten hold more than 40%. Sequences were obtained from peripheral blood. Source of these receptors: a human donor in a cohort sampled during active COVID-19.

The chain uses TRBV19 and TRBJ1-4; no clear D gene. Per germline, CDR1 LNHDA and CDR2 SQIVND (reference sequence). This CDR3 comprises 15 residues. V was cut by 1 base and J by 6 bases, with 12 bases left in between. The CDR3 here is CASSIGPGDHEKLFF. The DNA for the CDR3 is TGTGCCAGTAGTATAGGGCCCGGAGATCATGAAAAACTGTTTTTT. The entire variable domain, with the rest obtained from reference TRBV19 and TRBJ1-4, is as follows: DGGITQSPKYLFRKEGQNVTLSCEQNLNHDAMYWYRQDPGQGLRLIYYSQIVNDFQKGDIAEGYSVSREKKESFPLTVTSAQKNPTAFYLCASSIGPGDHEKLFFGSGTQLSVL.

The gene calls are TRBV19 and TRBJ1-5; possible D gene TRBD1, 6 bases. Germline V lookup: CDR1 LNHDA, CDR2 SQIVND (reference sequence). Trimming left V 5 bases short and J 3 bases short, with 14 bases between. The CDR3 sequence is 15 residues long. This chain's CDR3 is CASSPGTSNNQPQHF. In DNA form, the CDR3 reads TGTGCCAGTAGTCCCGGGACAAGTAACAATCAGCCCCAGCATTTT.